A selection of T cell receptor beta chains follows, all from one sample in a study of human T cells and chemical hapten exposure. Each CDR3 protein is one row after TCRdb ran MiXCR on the RACE reads. The sample includes more than 85,000 distinct CDR3 sequences, more than 7% seen only once; the top ten take 3.1%. Here the sequenced sample was whole blood, taken in connection with sensitization to the hapten diphenylcyclopropenone (DPC). The source of these receptors is a woman aged 40-49 years with alopecia areata. Some clones in this sample may be carry-over from other donors' samples. CDR3s include the opening cysteine and the closing phenylalanine or tryptophan. Each record gives: J gene, V gene, clone size, CDR3 protein. Clone size is stated in some rows and not others, as once, few, many or a class when expanded.

J gene: TRBJ2-7; V gene: TRBV6-2/TRBV6-3; clone size: many; CDR3 protein: CASSFGHPYEQYF
J gene: TRBJ2-1; V gene: TRBV6-5; clone size: many; CDR3 protein: CATNPGQGALNEQFF
J gene: TRBJ1-6; V gene: TRBV7-9; clone size: many; CDR3 protein: CASSLVPDLVSPLHF
J gene: TRBJ2-4; V gene: TRBV4-3; clone size: NA; CDR3 protein: CTSSQGAQRGFLAKNIQYF
J gene: TRBJ1-5; V gene: TRBV11-2; clone size: NA; CDR3 protein: CASSLEAPQPQHF
J gene: TRBJ1-5; V gene: TRBV7-6; clone size: many; CDR3 protein: CASSLAGTPDYSNQPQHF
J gene: TRBJ1-1; V gene: TRBV5-5; clone size: NA; CDR3 protein: CASSLIGQPMNTEAFF
J gene: TRBJ2-2; V gene: TRBV2; clone size: many; CDR3 protein: CASSAKGKAGELFF
J gene: TRBJ1-6; V gene: TRBV10-2; clone size: many; CDR3 protein: CASSESGGVNSPLHF
J gene: TRBJ2-2; V gene: TRBV6-1; clone size: NA; CDR3 protein: CASSEGTGVELFF
J gene: TRBJ2-2; V gene: TRBV2; clone size: many; CDR3 protein: CASGMTSNTGELFF
J gene: TRBJ2-4; V gene: TRBV20-1; clone size: many; CDR3 protein: CSARARGAGGNIQYF
J gene: TRBJ1-3; V gene: TRBV29-1; clone size: many; CDR3 protein: CSVESDSSGNTIYF
J gene: TRBJ2-7; V gene: TRBV5-4; clone size: few; CDR3 protein: CASSLPADRGMGEQYF
J gene: TRBJ2-3; V gene: TRBV28; clone size: many; CDR3 protein: CASSLIPQTDTQYF
J gene: TRBJ2-3; V gene: TRBV28; clone size: few; CDR3 protein: CASSVVTDTQYF
J gene: TRBJ2-1; V gene: TRBV4-2; clone size: NA; CDR3 protein: CASSQDPNEQFF
J gene: TRBJ2-1; V gene: TRBV9; clone size: many; CDR3 protein: CASSAGTSGGAGEQFF
J gene: TRBJ2-3; V gene: TRBV7-9; clone size: many; CDR3 protein: CASSLSQNTDTQYF
J gene: TRBJ2-2; V gene: TRBV9; clone size: many; CDR3 protein: CASSVMGAGELFF
J gene: TRBJ2-2; V gene: TRBV6-5; clone size: many; CDR3 protein: CASRGSGGANTGELFF
J gene: TRBJ2-1; V gene: TRBV20-1; clone size: few; CDR3 protein: CSAHYRTGVGNEQFF
J gene: TRBJ2-1; V gene: TRBV7-9; clone size: few; CDR3 protein: CASSLAVGERFNEQFF